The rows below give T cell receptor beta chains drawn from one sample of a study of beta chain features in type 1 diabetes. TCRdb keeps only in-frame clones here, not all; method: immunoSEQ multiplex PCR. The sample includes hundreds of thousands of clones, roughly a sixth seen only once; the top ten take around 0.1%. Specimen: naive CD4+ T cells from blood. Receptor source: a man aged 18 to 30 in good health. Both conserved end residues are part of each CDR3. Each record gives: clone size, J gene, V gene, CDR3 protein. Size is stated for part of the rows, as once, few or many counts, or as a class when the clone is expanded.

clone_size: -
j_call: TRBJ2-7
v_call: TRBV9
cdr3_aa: CASSVSGGYEQYF

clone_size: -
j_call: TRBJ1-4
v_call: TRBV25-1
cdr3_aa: CASSALNSKLFF

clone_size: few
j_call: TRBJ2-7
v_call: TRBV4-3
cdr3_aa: CASSQAVQGGSYEQYF

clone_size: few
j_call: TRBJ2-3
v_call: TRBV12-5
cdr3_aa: CASGLRTGGDTQYF

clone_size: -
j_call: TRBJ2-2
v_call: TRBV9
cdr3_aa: CASSVISSSPGELFF

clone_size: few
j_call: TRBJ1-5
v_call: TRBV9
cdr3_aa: CASSVGGHVGNQPQHF

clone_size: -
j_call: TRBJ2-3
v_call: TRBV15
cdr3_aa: CATKASTDTQYF

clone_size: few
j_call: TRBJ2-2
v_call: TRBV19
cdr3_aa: CASRGLIGAGELFF

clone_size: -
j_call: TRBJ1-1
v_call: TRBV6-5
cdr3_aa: CASSSTRPNTEAFF

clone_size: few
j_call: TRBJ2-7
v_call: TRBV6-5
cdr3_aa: CASSWRTGGDEQYF

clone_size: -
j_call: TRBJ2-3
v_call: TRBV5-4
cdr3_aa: CASSLETSRTDTQYF

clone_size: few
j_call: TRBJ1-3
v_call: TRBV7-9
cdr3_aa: CASRKSRGRTGNTIYF

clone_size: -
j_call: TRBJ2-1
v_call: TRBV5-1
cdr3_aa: CASSRDKVYNEQFF

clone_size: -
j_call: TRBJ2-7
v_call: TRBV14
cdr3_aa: CASSQDLSGTFYEQYF

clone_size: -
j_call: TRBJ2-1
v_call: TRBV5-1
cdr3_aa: CASSFSGKVFF

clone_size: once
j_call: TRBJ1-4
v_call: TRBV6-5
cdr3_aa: CASSYSRGQEKLFF

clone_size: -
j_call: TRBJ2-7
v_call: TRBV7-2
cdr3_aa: CASSLPDRAVYEQYF

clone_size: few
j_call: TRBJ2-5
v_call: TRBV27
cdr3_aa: CASSPLFGQVTKETQYF

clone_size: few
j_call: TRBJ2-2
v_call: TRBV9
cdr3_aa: CASSGTGTGELFF

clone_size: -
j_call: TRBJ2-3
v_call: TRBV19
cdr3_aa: CASRRTGGTDTQYF

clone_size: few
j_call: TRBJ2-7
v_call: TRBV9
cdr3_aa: CASSPSGLYEQYF

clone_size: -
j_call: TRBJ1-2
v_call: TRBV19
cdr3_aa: CASSTPGQGWYGYTF

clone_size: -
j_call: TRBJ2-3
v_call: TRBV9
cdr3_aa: CASSAIGGTQYF

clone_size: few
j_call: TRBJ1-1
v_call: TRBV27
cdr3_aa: CASSRYGTGRNTEAFF

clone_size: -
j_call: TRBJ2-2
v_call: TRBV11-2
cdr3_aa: CASSLVAGAGELFF

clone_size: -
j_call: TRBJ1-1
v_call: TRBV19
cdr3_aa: CASSIWQGSMNTEAFF

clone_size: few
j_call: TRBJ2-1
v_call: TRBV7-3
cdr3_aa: CASSFHFTTGGNSYNEQFF

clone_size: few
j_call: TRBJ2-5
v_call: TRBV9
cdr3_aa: CASSVGPGTSRETQYF

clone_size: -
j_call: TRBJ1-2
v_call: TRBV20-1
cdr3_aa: CSASRDGYTF

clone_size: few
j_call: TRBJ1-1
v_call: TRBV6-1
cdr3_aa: CASRGQGGRNTEAFF

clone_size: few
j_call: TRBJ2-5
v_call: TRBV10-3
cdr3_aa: CATRRKEEETQYF

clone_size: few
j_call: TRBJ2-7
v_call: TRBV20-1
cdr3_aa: CSARMNYEQYF

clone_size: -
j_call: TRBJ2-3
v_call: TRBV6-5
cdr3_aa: CASRSGQSTDTQYF

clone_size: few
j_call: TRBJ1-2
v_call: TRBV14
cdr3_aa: CASSQDRGYRPGYTF

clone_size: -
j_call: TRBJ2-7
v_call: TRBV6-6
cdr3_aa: CASSYSILAGGHEQYF

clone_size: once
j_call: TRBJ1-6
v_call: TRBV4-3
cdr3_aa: CASSYGTDYNSPLHF

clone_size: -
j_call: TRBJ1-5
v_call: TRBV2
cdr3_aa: CASSVRQGTNQPQHF

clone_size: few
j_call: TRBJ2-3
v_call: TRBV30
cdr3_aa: CAWSVGRAGADTQYF

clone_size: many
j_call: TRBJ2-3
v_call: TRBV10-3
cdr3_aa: CAISESVRADTQYF

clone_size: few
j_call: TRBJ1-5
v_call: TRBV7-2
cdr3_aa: CASSLTGPLQHF

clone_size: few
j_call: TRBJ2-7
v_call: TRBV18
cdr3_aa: CASSPDKNYEQYF

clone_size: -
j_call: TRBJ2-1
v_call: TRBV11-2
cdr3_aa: CASSPQEVTLDNEQFF

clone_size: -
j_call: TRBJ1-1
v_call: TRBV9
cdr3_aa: CASSGQVVGGTEAFF

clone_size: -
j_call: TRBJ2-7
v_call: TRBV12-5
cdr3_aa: CASGPRGTYEQYF

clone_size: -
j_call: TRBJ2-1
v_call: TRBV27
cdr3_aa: CASKPNRQLENEQFF

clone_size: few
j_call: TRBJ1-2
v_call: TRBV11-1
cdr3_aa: CASSSDSRSNYGYTF

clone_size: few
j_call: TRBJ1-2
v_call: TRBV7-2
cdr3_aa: CASSSNRVLHLYGYTF

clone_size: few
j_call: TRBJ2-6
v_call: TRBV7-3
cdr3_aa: CASSPRRQGVPGANVLTF

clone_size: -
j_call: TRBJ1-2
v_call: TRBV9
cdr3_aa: CASSVAGIGGYTF

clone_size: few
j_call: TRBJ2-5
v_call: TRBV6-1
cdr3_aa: CASSEAPPSGRAPNQETQYF

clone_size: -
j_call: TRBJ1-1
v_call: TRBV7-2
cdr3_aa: CASSLETGWNTEAFF

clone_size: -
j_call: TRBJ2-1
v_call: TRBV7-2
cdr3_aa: CASSPYNEQFF

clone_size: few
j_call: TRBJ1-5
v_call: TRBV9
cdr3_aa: CASSAREGSNQPQHF